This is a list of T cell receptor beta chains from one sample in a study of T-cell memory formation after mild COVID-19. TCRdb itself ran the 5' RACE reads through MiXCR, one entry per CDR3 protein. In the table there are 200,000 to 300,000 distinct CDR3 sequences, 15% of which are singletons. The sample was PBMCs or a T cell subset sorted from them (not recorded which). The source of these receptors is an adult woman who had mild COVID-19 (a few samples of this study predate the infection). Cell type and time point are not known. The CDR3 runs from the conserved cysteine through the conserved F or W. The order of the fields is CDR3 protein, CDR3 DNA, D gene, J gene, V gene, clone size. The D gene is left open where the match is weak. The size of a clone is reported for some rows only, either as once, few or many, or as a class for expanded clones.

CDR3 protein: CSVDYASGGPEQFF
CDR3 DNA: TGCAGCGTTGACTATGCTAGCGGGGGGCCAGAGCAGTTCTTC
D gene: TRBD2
J gene: TRBJ2-1
V gene: TRBV29-1
clone size: few

CDR3 protein: CASQTGPSYEQYF
CDR3 DNA: TGCGCCAGCCAAACGGGACCAAGCTACGAGCAGTACTTC
D gene: NA
J gene: TRBJ2-7
V gene: TRBV5-1
clone size: many

CDR3 protein: CATSRELRGETQYF
CDR3 DNA: TGTGCCACCAGCAGAGAGCTTAGGGGGGAGACCCAGTACTTC
D gene: NA
J gene: TRBJ2-5
V gene: TRBV15
clone size: NA

CDR3 protein: CASTATGQGGNTQYF
CDR3 DNA: TGCGCCAGCACCGCCACCGGACAGGGAGGAAATACGCAGTATTTT
D gene: TRBD1
J gene: TRBJ2-3
V gene: TRBV5-1
clone size: once

CDR3 protein: CASSFGTGRKTQYF
CDR3 DNA: TGTGCCAGCAGTTTTGGGACGGGGAGGAAGACCCAGTACTTC
D gene: NA
J gene: TRBJ2-5
V gene: TRBV12-3/TRBV12-4
clone size: NA

CDR3 protein: CAISESASGGSINTGELFF
CDR3 DNA: TGTGCCATCAGTGAGTCGGCTAGCGGGGGGTCAATTAACACCGGGGAGCTGTTTTTT
D gene: TRBD2
J gene: TRBJ2-2
V gene: TRBV10-3
clone size: NA

CDR3 protein: CASSPNRDGQYF
CDR3 DNA: TGTGCCAGCTCACCAAATCGAGACGGGCAGTATTTT
D gene: NA
J gene: TRBJ2-3
V gene: TRBV18
clone size: NA

CDR3 protein: CASSATSTDTQYF
CDR3 DNA: TGTGCCAGCTCAGCCACTAGCACAGATACGCAGTATTTT
D gene: NA
J gene: TRBJ2-3
V gene: TRBV18
clone size: few

CDR3 protein: CASSRAGQGKWGELFF
CDR3 DNA: TGTGCCAGCAGCCGCGCCGGACAGGGGAAATGGGGGGAGCTGTTTTTT
D gene: TRBD1
J gene: TRBJ2-2
V gene: TRBV7-8
clone size: few

CDR3 protein: CASSLSRTSGSSDTQYF
CDR3 DNA: TGTGCCAGCAGCCTCTCACGGACTAGCGGGAGCTCAGATACGCAGTATTTT
D gene: TRBD2
J gene: TRBJ2-3
V gene: TRBV7-3
clone size: NA

CDR3 protein: CASSRGRLGDTQYF
CDR3 DNA: TGTGCCAGCAGCCGGGGGCGCCTTGGAGATACGCAGTATTTT
D gene: NA
J gene: TRBJ2-3
V gene: TRBV11-2
clone size: NA

CDR3 protein: CSARAGTSSYNEQFF
CDR3 DNA: TGCAGTGCTCGCGCGGGGACTAGCTCCTACAATGAGCAGTTCTTC
D gene: TRBD2
J gene: TRBJ2-1
V gene: TRBV20-1
clone size: few

CDR3 protein: CASSFGQGASWGETQYF
CDR3 DNA: TGCGCCAGCAGCTTCGGACAGGGGGCTTCTTGGGGAGAGACCCAGTACTTC
D gene: TRBD1
J gene: TRBJ2-5
V gene: TRBV4-1
clone size: NA

CDR3 protein: CASSLNDYNEQFF
CDR3 DNA: TGTGCCAGCAGCTTAAACGACTACAATGAGCAGTTCTTC
D gene: NA
J gene: TRBJ2-1
V gene: TRBV7-9
clone size: many

CDR3 protein: CASSQTAGGFNEQFF
CDR3 DNA: TGTGCCAGCAGCCAAACAGCGGGGGGGTTCAATGAGCAGTTCTTC
D gene: TRBD2
J gene: TRBJ2-1
V gene: TRBV5-4
clone size: few

CDR3 protein: CRSGGPEAFF
CDR3 DNA: TGCAGGAGTGGGGGCCCTGAAGCTTTCTTT
D gene: NA
J gene: TRBJ1-1
V gene: TRBV20-1
clone size: few

CDR3 protein: CASNSRWDLPKETQYF
CDR3 DNA: TGTGCCAGCAACAGTAGGTGGGACCTGCCCAAGGAGACCCAGTACTTC
D gene: NA
J gene: TRBJ2-5
V gene: TRBV12-3/TRBV12-4
clone size: many

CDR3 protein: CASSGGTTGELFF
CDR3 DNA: TGTGCCAGCAGTGGTGGTACCACCGGGGAGCTGTTTTTT
D gene: NA
J gene: TRBJ2-2
V gene: TRBV27
clone size: many

CDR3 protein: CASSGGERATEAFF
CDR3 DNA: TGCGCCAGCAGCGGAGGAGAGAGGGCCACTGAAGCTTTCTTT
D gene: NA
J gene: TRBJ1-1
V gene: TRBV5-1
clone size: few

CDR3 protein: CASSLETGNYGYTF
CDR3 DNA: TGCGCCAGCAGCTTGGAGACAGGCAACTATGGCTACACCTTC
D gene: NA
J gene: TRBJ1-2
V gene: TRBV5-1
clone size: NA

CDR3 protein: CASSLSGWYGQFF
CDR3 DNA: TGTGCCAGCAGTTTATCGGGGTGGTACGGGCAGTTCTTC
D gene: NA
J gene: TRBJ2-1
V gene: TRBV27
clone size: NA

CDR3 protein: CASRLSGENTEAFF
CDR3 DNA: TGCGCCAGCAGGCTCTCAGGGGAGAACACTGAAGCTTTCTTT
D gene: NA
J gene: TRBJ1-1
V gene: TRBV5-1
clone size: NA

CDR3 protein: CASSFLGGGYTF
CDR3 DNA: TGTGCCAGCAGTTTCCTAGGGGGTGGCTACACCTTC
D gene: NA
J gene: TRBJ1-2
V gene: TRBV12-3/TRBV12-4
clone size: few

CDR3 protein: CATSRRTGSGDTQYF
CDR3 DNA: TGTGCCACCTCACGTAGGACCGGGTCAGGAGATACGCAGTATTTT
D gene: NA
J gene: TRBJ2-3
V gene: TRBV19
clone size: NA

CDR3 protein: CASRERKGIPNEQFF
CDR3 DNA: TGTGCCAGCAGGGAGCGGAAGGGGATCCCCAATGAGCAGTTCTTC
D gene: NA
J gene: TRBJ2-1
V gene: TRBV7-9
clone size: few

CDR3 protein: CAINRLAGGSDTQYF
CDR3 DNA: TGTGCCATCAATAGACTAGCGGGAGGGTCAGATACGCAGTATTTT
D gene: TRBD2
J gene: TRBJ2-3
V gene: TRBV10-3
clone size: few

CDR3 protein: CASSDEGGRPKQYF
CDR3 DNA: TGTGCCAGCAGTGATGAAGGGGGGAGGCCTAAGCAGTACTTC
D gene: NA
J gene: TRBJ2-7
V gene: TRBV6-4
clone size: NA

CDR3 protein: CASSHIQVAGTEAFF
CDR3 DNA: TGTGCCAGCAGCCATATACAGGTCGCCGGGACTGAAGCTTTCTTT
D gene: NA
J gene: TRBJ1-1
V gene: TRBV11-2
clone size: few

CDR3 protein: CASSQELAGGEQFF
CDR3 DNA: TGCGCCAGCAGCCAAGAACTGGCGGGAGGGGAGCAGTTCTTC
D gene: TRBD2
J gene: TRBJ2-1
V gene: TRBV4-3
clone size: few

CDR3 protein: CASSEGGNQPQHF
CDR3 DNA: TGTGCCAGCAGTGAAGGCGGCAATCAGCCCCAGCATTTT
D gene: NA
J gene: TRBJ1-5
V gene: TRBV6-1
clone size: few

CDR3 protein: CATSDVGSGRVNEQFF
CDR3 DNA: TGTGCCACCAGTGACGTTGGTAGCGGGAGGGTCAATGAGCAGTTCTTC
D gene: TRBD2
J gene: TRBJ2-1
V gene: TRBV24-1
clone size: few

CDR3 protein: CASSFELGQGAETQYF
CDR3 DNA: TGTGCCAGCAGCTTTGAACTTGGACAGGGCGCGGAGACCCAGTACTTC
D gene: TRBD1
J gene: TRBJ2-5
V gene: TRBV7-2
clone size: NA

CDR3 protein: CASSQDRRGRITNTEAFF
CDR3 DNA: TGCGCCAGCAGCCAAGATCGGAGGGGGCGGATTACGAACACTGAAGCTTTCTTT
D gene: TRBD1
J gene: TRBJ1-1
V gene: TRBV4-1
clone size: few

CDR3 protein: CATSDFTANYGYTF
CDR3 DNA: TGTGCCACCAGTGATTTTACAGCTAACTATGGCTACACCTTC
D gene: NA
J gene: TRBJ1-2
V gene: TRBV24-1
clone size: few

CDR3 protein: CASLTRDRLNEQFF
CDR3 DNA: TGTGCCAGCCTAACAAGGGACAGACTCAATGAGCAGTTCTTC
D gene: TRBD1
J gene: TRBJ2-1
V gene: TRBV7-2
clone size: NA

CDR3 protein: CASSRARSGSSYNEQFF
CDR3 DNA: TGTGCCAGCAGCCGTGCCAGGAGTGGCAGCTCCTACAATGAGCAGTTCTTC
D gene: NA
J gene: TRBJ2-1
V gene: TRBV5-4
clone size: NA

CDR3 protein: CSGKEAGGPDTQYF
CDR3 DNA: TGCAGCGGAAAAGAAGCGGGAGGCCCAGATACGCAGTATTTT
D gene: TRBD2
J gene: TRBJ2-3
V gene: TRBV29-1
clone size: NA

CDR3 protein: CASSALAGEDTQYF
CDR3 DNA: TGTGCCAGCAGCGCACTAGCGGGGGAAGATACGCAGTATTTT
D gene: TRBD2
J gene: TRBJ2-3
V gene: TRBV5-4
clone size: NA

CDR3 protein: CASSEGWWANYGYTF
CDR3 DNA: TGTGCCAGCAGTGAAGGTTGGTGGGCTAACTATGGCTACACCTTC
D gene: NA
J gene: TRBJ1-2
V gene: TRBV2
clone size: few

CDR3 protein: CASSLEEGETQYF
CDR3 DNA: TGCGCCAGCAGCTTGGAAGAGGGAGAGACCCAGTACTTC
D gene: NA
J gene: TRBJ2-5
V gene: TRBV5-1
clone size: many

CDR3 protein: CASSQEGTSGGVKTQYF
CDR3 DNA: TGTGCCAGCAGCCAAGAGGGGACTAGCGGGGGGGTGAAGACCCAGTACTTC
D gene: TRBD2
J gene: TRBJ2-5
V gene: TRBV4-2
clone size: many

CDR3 protein: CASSPWTSGRWSTDTQYF
CDR3 DNA: TGTGCCAGCAGCCCTTGGACTAGCGGGAGATGGAGCACAGATACGCAGTATTTT
D gene: TRBD2
J gene: TRBJ2-3
V gene: TRBV7-2
clone size: NA

CDR3 protein: CASSLQGTATNEKLFF
CDR3 DNA: TGCGCCAGCAGCTTACAGGGGACTGCAACTAATGAAAAACTGTTTTTT
D gene: TRBD1
J gene: TRBJ1-4
V gene: TRBV5-1
clone size: many

CDR3 protein: CASSFGSSGNTIYF
CDR3 DNA: TGTGCCAGCAGTTTCGGTAGCTCTGGAAACACCATATATTTT
D gene: NA
J gene: TRBJ1-3
V gene: TRBV6-6
clone size: few

CDR3 protein: CASRERPNTEAFF
CDR3 DNA: TGTGCCAGCAGGGAACGCCCGAACACTGAAGCTTTCTTT
D gene: NA
J gene: TRBJ1-1
V gene: TRBV7-3
clone size: NA

CDR3 protein: CASSQASGGNYGYTF
CDR3 DNA: TGCGCCAGCAGCCAAGCATCCGGGGGTAACTATGGCTACACCTTC
D gene: NA
J gene: TRBJ1-2
V gene: TRBV4-1
clone size: NA

CDR3 protein: CSALPSGIRETQYF
CDR3 DNA: TGCAGTGCCCTCCCAAGCGGGATTCGTGAGACCCAGTACTTC
D gene: TRBD2
J gene: TRBJ2-5
V gene: TRBV20-1
clone size: few

CDR3 protein: CSVGQGQGATGELFF
CDR3 DNA: TGCAGCGTTGGCCAGGGACAGGGGGCGACCGGGGAGCTGTTTTTT
D gene: TRBD1
J gene: TRBJ2-2
V gene: TRBV29-1
clone size: few

CDR3 protein: CSANYRGALGNTIYF
CDR3 DNA: TGCAGTGCTAATTACAGGGGGGCGCTGGGAAACACCATATATTTT
D gene: TRBD1
J gene: TRBJ1-3
V gene: TRBV20-1
clone size: few

CDR3 protein: CASSSFGYRGDTEAFF
CDR3 DNA: TGTGCCAGCAGTAGCTTCGGATACAGGGGCGACACTGAAGCTTTCTTT
D gene: TRBD1
J gene: TRBJ1-1
V gene: TRBV12-3/TRBV12-4
clone size: few

CDR3 protein: CSARDSGQLTNYGYTF
CDR3 DNA: TGCAGTGCTAGAGATAGCGGGCAGCTGACGAACTATGGCTACACCTTC
D gene: NA
J gene: TRBJ1-2
V gene: TRBV20-1
clone size: few

CDR3 protein: CSASFLGAAFF
CDR3 DNA: TGCAGTGCCTCCTTCCTCGGCGCAGCTTTCTTT
D gene: NA
J gene: TRBJ1-1
V gene: TRBV20-1
clone size: few

CDR3 protein: CASSLATSGRFHNEQFF
CDR3 DNA: TGTGCCAGCAGCTTAGCGACTAGCGGGAGGTTCCACAATGAGCAGTTCTTC
D gene: TRBD2
J gene: TRBJ2-1
V gene: TRBV7-8
clone size: NA

CDR3 protein: CASSQRAGGPYEQYF
CDR3 DNA: TGTGCCAGCAGCCAGAGAGCGGGAGGGCCCTACGAGCAGTACTTC
D gene: TRBD2
J gene: TRBJ2-7
V gene: TRBV4-2
clone size: many

CDR3 protein: CASSTLAGETQYF
CDR3 DNA: TGCGCCAGCAGTACCCTAGCTGGGGAGACCCAGTACTTC
D gene: NA
J gene: TRBJ2-5
V gene: TRBV5-1
clone size: few

CDR3 protein: CATSDTGTGDEKLFF
CDR3 DNA: TGTGCCACCAGTGACACCGGGACAGGGGATGAAAAACTGTTTTTT
D gene: TRBD1
J gene: TRBJ1-4
V gene: TRBV24-1
clone size: NA

CDR3 protein: CATSRDIANYGYTF
CDR3 DNA: TGTGCCACCAGCAGAGATATAGCGAACTATGGCTACACCTTC
D gene: NA
J gene: TRBJ1-2
V gene: TRBV15
clone size: many

CDR3 protein: CASNLAGPETQYF
CDR3 DNA: TGTGCCAGCAACTTAGCGGGACCAGAGACCCAGTACTTC
D gene: TRBD2
J gene: TRBJ2-5
V gene: TRBV28
clone size: NA